This T cell receptor beta chain originates from a study of blood T cell repertoires in COVID-19. Study in general: Acute and convalescent COVID-19 specimens originated in the United States, Italy and Spain. The analysed material was cDNA or gDNA that came from T cells, B-cell-depleted T cells, or PBMCs.

Original handling: For nucleated cells, counts were estimated from reference gene primer amplification. The method was immunoSEQ multiplex PCR; TCRdb's version includes in-frame clones alone and lacks a portion of them. That table furnishes V, J and clone size, whereas the DNA furnished D and trimming. The sample consists of some 71,000 clones, 75% to 85% of them appearing once. The sequenced material came from peripheral blood. This TCR was sampled from a woman aged 45-59 years with acute or convalescent COVID-19.

The CDR3 protein is CASSPSVPSGANVLTF. CDR3 coding DNA: TGTGCCAGCAGCCCCTCGGTTCCCTCTGGGGCCAACGTCCTGACTTTC. The chain is built from TRBV28 and TRBJ2-6; D is uncertain. Germline V CDR1 and CDR2: MDHEN, SYDVKM. This CDR3 is 16 amino acids long. Trimming removed 6 bases from V and 0 bases from J, with 12 bases in between.